This T cell receptor beta chain was captured by sequencing in a study of shared clonotypes between healthy human individuals. The J segment lost 5 bases and the V segment lost 7 bases, leaving 14 bases of the junction unmatched. Germline V gives CDR1 MDHEN, CDR2 SYDVKM. The CDR3 runs to 16 residues. Some clones are missing from TCRdb's copy, which holds only in-frame ones; the method was immunoSEQ multiplex PCR. The table includes around 2.5 million clones, approximately 93% detected once. This clone was recorded only once. Material: naive CD4+ T cells from PBMCs. The subset: CD45RA+ positively selected. The chain joins TRBV28 to TRBJ1-1; TRBD1 matches at 9 bases. The receptor's source is a man younger than 35 in good health. Some clones in this sample may be carry-over from other donors' samples. The CDR3 nucleotides read TGTGCCAGCACCCTCACCCCGGGACAGGGAGGGACTGAAGCTTTCTTT. It codes for CASTLTPGQGGTEAFF.